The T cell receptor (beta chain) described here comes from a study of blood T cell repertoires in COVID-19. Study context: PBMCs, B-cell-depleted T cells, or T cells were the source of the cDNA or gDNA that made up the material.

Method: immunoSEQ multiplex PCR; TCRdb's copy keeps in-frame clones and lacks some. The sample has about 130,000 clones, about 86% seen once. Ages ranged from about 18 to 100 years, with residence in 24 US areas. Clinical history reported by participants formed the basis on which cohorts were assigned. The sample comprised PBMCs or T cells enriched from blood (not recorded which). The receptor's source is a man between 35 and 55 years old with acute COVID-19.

The CDR3 region has the DNA TGTGCCAGCAGGCCCCCGACGGGAAGCTCTGGGGCCAACGTCCTGACTTTC. Residues: CASRPPTGSSGANVLTF. The chain has TRBV9 and TRBJ2-6; tentatively, D is TRBD2 (5 bases). Germline CDR1 and CDR2: SGDLS and YYNGEE. CDR3 length equals 17 residues. V was shortened by 5 bases and J by 0 bases, with 15 bases between the two germline ends.